The 15 T cell receptor beta chains below were found in one sample sequenced in a study of blood T cell repertoires in COVID-19. Here immunoSEQ multiplex PCR was the method, and the copy in TCRdb shows in-frame clones only, minus some. The data show tens of thousands of clones, approximately 80% seen once. The specimen was peripheral blood. The receptors were gathered from a man aged 70 or older with acute or convalescent COVID-19.

The chain carries TRBV10-2 and TRBJ2-1; tentative D call: TRBD2 (5 bases). Germline V gives CDR1 WSHSY, CDR2 SAAADI. Between the trimmed V and J ends, which lost 0 bases and 8 bases, there was a span of 11 bases. The CDR3 is made up of 14 amino acids. The CDR3 spells CASSESLALHEQFF. CDR3 nucleotide sequence: TGCGCCAGCAGTGAGTCTCTAGCTCTCCATGAGCAGTTCTTC.

The gene calls are TRBV14 and TRBJ2-7; 7 bases match TRBD1. The J segment lost 4 bases and the V segment lost 5 bases, leaving 5 bases of the junction unmatched. Germline lookup yields CDR1 SGHDN and CDR2 FVKESK. The CDR3 has 13 residues. CDR3 sequence (DNA): TGTGCCAGCAGCTGGGGACAGCCTTACGAGCAGTACTTC. Translating it yields CASSWGQPYEQYF.

As for this clone: In the same sample, other DNA sequences code for this CDR3. The chain recombines TRBV7-2 with TRBJ2-4; D is ambiguous. This CDR3 region has 13 residues. Trimming removed 1 base at V and 7 bases at J, with 8 bases between. Germline loops: CDR1 SGHTA, CDR2 FQGNSA. The CDR3 DNA reads as TGTGCCAGCAGCTTAGGAGGCAGCAACATTCAGTACTTC. The encoded protein is CASSLGGSNIQYF.

The CDR3 region is CASSTYGGANTQYF. The CDR3 DNA reads TGTGCCAGCAGCACCTACGGAGGAGCCAATACGCAGTATTTT. This rearrangement joins TRBV7-3 to TRBJ2-3; D is possibly TRBD2 (5 bases). The CDR3 runs 14 residues. In germline, CDR1 is SGHTA, CDR2 FQGTGA. V shed 5 bases and J shed 7 bases, with 16 bases lying between them.

This chain uses TRBV19 with TRBJ1-5; 8 bases are a match to TRBD1. This CDR3 has 14 amino acids. Germline CDR1 LNHDA, CDR2 SQIVND (reference sequence). V dropped 4 bases and J dropped 2; count of bases not matched to a gene: 1. In DNA, the CDR3 is TGTGCCAGTAGTACGACAGGGGGCAATCAGCCCCAGCATTTT. Protein product: CASSTTGGNQPQHF.

The chain uses TRBV24-1 and TRBJ2-1, with 8 positions matching TRBD2. CDR1 is KGHDR, CDR2 SFDVKD, per germline. The ends lost 8 bases at V and 0 bases at J; junction bases unmatched: 5. This CDR3 has 15 residues. The CDR3 region is CATNAGGSSYNEQFF. The DNA of the CDR3 is TGTGCCACCAATGCGGGGGGTAGCTCCTACAATGAGCAGTTCTTC.

This clone appeared a single time. J is TRBJ1-2 and V is TRBV28; D might be TRBD1 (5 bases). Germline V lookup: CDR1 MDHEN, CDR2 SYDVKM. The ends were cut back, 8 bases at V and 4 bases at J, with 14 bases in the middle. This CDR3 has 13 residues. CDR3 sequence: CASGTPATYGYTF. CDR3 in DNA: TGTGCCAGCGGGACTCCGGCGACCTATGGCTACACCTTC.

This rearrangement joins TRBV7-8 to TRBJ1-2; a possible D gene is TRBD1 (6 bases). Deletions cut 4 bases from V and 8 bases from J, with 23 bases between. This CDR3 comprises 16 residues. The germline V gene encodes CDR1 SGHVS and CDR2 FQNEAQ. This chain's CDR3 is CASSSSGSRGGSGYTF. CDR3 coding DNA: TGTGCCAGCAGCTCCAGTGGGTCCAGGGGAGGGAGCGGCTACACCTTC.

The J gene is TRBJ2-3, the V gene TRBV12-5, with 11 bases that match TRBD2. There are 14 residues in the CDR3. The germline V gene has CDR1 LGHNT and CDR2 FRNRAP. Trimming took 7 bases from V and 5 from J; bases not matched to a gene: 5. CDR3 sequence (DNA): TGTGCTAGTGCTTTTCTAGCGGGGGGAGATACGCAGTATTTT. It specifies CASAFLAGGDTQYF.

This rearrangement joins TRBV6-2 or TRBV6-3 to TRBJ2-1, with 9 bases that match TRBD2. The CDR3 sequence is 16 residues long. CDR1 MNHEY and CDR2 SVGEGT come from the germline V gene. J was trimmed by 1 base and V by 4 bases; bases with no gene match: 5. The CDR3 bases are TGTGCCAGCAGTTGGCATAGCGGGAGTTCCTACAATGAGCAGTTCTTC. Its protein product is CASSWHSGSSYNEQFF.

The CDR3 here is CASSQGGTGGVGGNTIYF. The CDR3 bases are TGTGCCAGCAGCCAAGGCGGGACAGGGGGCGTCGGTGGAAACACCATATATTTT. This rearrangement joins TRBV4-2 to TRBJ1-3; 12 bases match TRBD1. CDR1 is LGHNA, CDR2 YNFKEQ, per germline. The CDR3 is 18 residues long. V lost 1 base and J lost 3; bases outside the gene matches: 7.

The rearrangement links TRBV18 to TRBJ2-6; 10 bases line up with TRBD1. Germline CDR1 KGHSH, CDR2 LQKENI. The CDR3 totals 17 residues. The ends lost 4 bases at V and 3 bases at J; junction bases unmatched: 6. The CDR3 nucleotides read TGTGCCAGCTCACATAGACAGGGGGCGCTTGGGGCCAACGTCCTGACTTTC. Protein sequence: CASSHRQGALGANVLTF.

The rearrangement joins TRBV5-1 to TRBJ2-7; the match to TRBD1 covers 9 bases. The CDR3 has 16 residues. Germline assignment: CDR1 SGHRS and CDR2 YFSETQ. V gave up 0 bases and J gave up 0 bases; unmatched junction bases: 4. For the CDR3, the DNA is TGCGCCAGCAGCTTGGACAGGGGGCCTAGCTCCTACGAGCAGTACTTC. As protein: CASSLDRGPSSYEQYF.

The V call is TRBV5-4, the J call TRBJ2-2, with a tentative D call TRBD1 (6 bases). The germline gives CDR1 SGHNT, CDR2 YYREEE (reference sequence). Trimming took 5 bases from V and 2 from J, leaving 10 bases between them. This CDR3 region has 14 residues. This chain's CDR3 is CASSGTQNTGELFF. DNA for the CDR3: TGTGCCAGCAGTGGGACACAAAACACCGGGGAGCTGTTTTTT.

This clone was counted once. The chain joins TRBV5-6 to TRBJ2-1; TRBD2 aligns across 9 bases. Germline V gives CDR1 SGHDT, CDR2 YYEEEE. This CDR3 is built from 16 residues. With V trimmed by 4 bases and J by 7 bases, 12 bases remained unmatched. CDR3 protein: CASSLRAGGPKNEQFF. The CDR3 DNA reads as TGTGCCAGCAGCCTGAGGGCGGGAGGGCCGAAAAATGAGCAGTTCTTC.